These 9 T cell receptor beta chains were sequenced from one sample in a study of blood T cells in healthy people across ages. A second PCR of 7 to 11 cycles used a sample-barcoded 5' primer and a J-beta primer mix. TCRdb re-derived calls from the 5' RACE reads in MiXCR, one entry per CDR3 protein. The repertoire includes 850,000 to 1,100,000 distinct CDR3 sequences, roughly two fifths of them detected once, and around 13% sits in the top ten. Sequenced material: blood. The receptor set was obtained from a man aged 18 to 29 in good health.

In this sample, this clonotype turned up a few times. V gene TRBV25-1 combines with J gene TRBJ2-1; perhaps D is TRBD1 or TRBD2 (6 bases each). Germline V gene sequence: CDR1 MGHDK, CDR2 SYGVNS. The V end was cut by 4 bases, the J end by 5 bases, with 18 bases between. The CDR3 is made up of 16 amino acids. In DNA form, the CDR3 reads TGTGCCAGCAGTGGGTACAGGGAGGATAAGAACAATGAGCAGTTCTTC. Its translation is CASSGYREDKNNEQFF.

This chain uses TRBV12-3 or TRBV12-4 with TRBJ1-1; 9 bases are shared with TRBD1. With 6 bases clipped from V and 4 bases from J, the junction kept 6 bases outside the gene matches. The CDR3 loop spans 14 amino acids. DNA for the CDR3: TGTGCCAGCAGAGACGGGACAGGGATCACTGAAGCTTTCTTT. This gives the protein CASRDGTGITEAFF.

This clonotype was seen a few times. The chain is built from TRBV10-3 and TRBJ2-3; 11 nucleotides align to TRBD2. Germline CDR1 ENHRY, CDR2 SYGVKD. The V gene end was trimmed by 8 bases and the J gene end by 1 base; junction bases not matched to a gene: 17. CDR3 size: 19 residues. The CDR3 loop is CAIGSGKGLAGGGTDTQYF. CDR3 sequence (DNA): TGTGCCATCGGGTCCGGGAAGGGCCTAGCGGGGGGAGGCACAGATACGCAGTATTTT.

This clonotype has only a few counts. The chain has TRBV6-6 and TRBJ2-1; D may be TRBD1 or TRBD2 (5 bases each). The CDR3 spans 17 residues. Trimming shortened V by 0 bases and J by 0 bases, and 12 bases separated the two germline ends. Germline assignment: CDR1 MNHNY and CDR2 SVGAGI (reference sequence). CDR3 coding DNA: TGTGCCAGCAGTTACTCAGGGGCGGGCTCCTCCTACAATGAGCAGTTCTTC. This gives the protein CASSYSGAGSSYNEQFF.

The chain is built from TRBV6-2 or TRBV6-3 and TRBJ2-1, with 7 bases that match TRBD2. The germline V gene has CDR1 MNHEY and CDR2 SVGEGT. CDR3 size: 16 residues. The junction had 8 bases not matched to a gene; V was cut back by 4 bases and J by 2 bases. This chain's CDR3 is CASSLAAGAAYNEQFF. The CDR3 DNA reads TGTGCCAGCAGTTTAGCCGCGGGAGCAGCCTACAATGAGCAGTTCTTC.

This clonotype has only a few counts. J is TRBJ1-2 and V is TRBV20-1, with 8 positions matching TRBD1. V lost 7 bases to trimming and J lost 2 bases; unmatched junction nucleotides: 6. This CDR3 has 13 residues. Germline assignment: CDR1 DFQATT and CDR2 SNEGSKA (reference sequence). CDR3 residues: CSVTWTGNYGYTF. CDR3 coding DNA: TGCAGTGTAACTTGGACAGGGAACTATGGCTACACCTTC.

V usage is TRBV2 and J usage is TRBJ2-1; D unclear. The CDR3 covers 11 residues. Trimming removed 4 bases at V and 9 bases at J, with 7 bases between. Germline V lookup: CDR1 SNHLY, CDR2 FYNNEI. CDR3 nucleotides: TGTGCCAGCAGTGTACGATTTGAGCAGTTCTTC. It specifies CASSVRFEQFF.

The V and J genes are TRBV12-3 or TRBV12-4 and TRBJ1-2; D is ambiguous. The CDR3 runs to 13 residues. V lost 6 bases, J lost 4 bases, and 12 bases lay in between. CDR3 DNA: TGTGCCAGCAGCAACAACCCTACCTATGGCTACACCTTC. As protein: CASSNNPTYGYTF.

The chain couples TRBV20-1 to TRBJ1-4, with D unresolved. The CDR3 spans 13 residues. V gave up 4 bases and J gave up 0 bases, with 6 bases separating them. Germline CDR1 is DFQATT and CDR2 is SNEGSKA (reference sequence). CDR3 in amino acids: CSAIPATNEKLFF. The CDR3 nucleotides read TGCAGTGCTATACCCGCAACTAATGAAAAACTGTTTTTT.